A single sample gave rise to the 30 T cell receptor beta chains below, sequenced in a study of cytomegalovirus exposure and HLA in healthy donors. Amplification used 60 Vbeta primers and 13 Jbeta primers. Some clones are missing from TCRdb's copy, which holds only in-frame ones; the method was immunoSEQ multiplex PCR. Of 90,000 or so clones in the sample, approximately 80% were seen once. Sequencing was done on a sample of PBMCs. The receptors shown here come from a young man in good health and CMV-seropositive.

This clone was counted between two and nine times. This sequence joins TRBV5-5 and TRBJ1-2; D is perhaps TRBD1 (5 bases). This CDR3 has 16 amino acids. Trimming removed 0 bases from V and 0 bases from J, with 12 bases in between. Germline V gene lookup returns CDR1 SGHKS and CDR2 YYEKEE (reference sequence). As DNA, the CDR3 is TGTGCCAGCAGCTTGGCCCCGACAGCCGCTAACTATGGCTACACCTTC. It yields the protein CASSLAPTAANYGYTF.

This clone was recorded once. The rearrangement links TRBV10-3 to TRBJ1-2; D is perhaps TRBD1 (6 bases). V lost 4 bases to trimming and J lost 8 bases, with 23 bases between them. CDR1 is ENHRY and CDR2 is SYGVKD in the germline V gene. The CDR3 runs to 16 residues. The CDR3, as DNA: TGTGCCATCAGTGTTAACCGGGACAACCGTAACAGCGGCTACACCTTC. Translated, it gives CAISVNRDNRNSGYTF.

Only a few counts were recorded for this clone. The chain links TRBV6-5 to TRBJ1-5, with D tentatively TRBD1 (6 bases). Germline loops: CDR1 MNHEY, CDR2 SVGAGI. Deletions cut 0 bases from V and 7 bases from J, with 10 bases between. The length of the CDR3 is 14 residues. In DNA, the CDR3 is TGTGCCAGCAGTTACTCTAGGGGGACCCAGCCCCAGCATTTT. It specifies CASSYSRGTQPQHF.

This clone has more than one count but fewer than ten. The chain has TRBV6-5 and TRBJ1-5; D unclear. Germline-derived CDR1 and CDR2 are MNHEY and SVGAGI. The CDR3 is 15 residues long. Trimming took 8 bases from V and 4 from J, leaving 18 bases between them. CDR3 region: CASLPMEVANQPQHF. The CDR3 nucleotides are TGTGCCAGCTTACCAATGGAGGTAGCTAATCAGCCCCAGCATTTT.

The J gene is TRBJ2-1, the V gene TRBV11-2, with a possible D match to TRBD1 (5 bases). CDR1 SGHAT and CDR2 FQNNGV come from the germline V gene. This CDR3 is 15 amino acids long. Trimming took 3 bases from V and 8 from J, leaving 17 bases between them. The CDR3 region has the DNA TGTGCCAGCAGCTTGGGGCGAGAGCTACCGGATGAGCAGTTCTTC. Translated: CASSLGRELPDEQFF.

The chain carries TRBV27 and TRBJ2-1; D gene unclear. Germline lookup yields CDR1 MNHEY and CDR2 SMNVEV (reference sequence). Deletions cut 2 bases from V and 0 bases from J, with 8 bases between. CDR3 size: 15 residues. The CDR3 protein is CASSLGISSYNEQFF. DNA for the CDR3: TGTGCCAGCAGTTTAGGTATCAGCTCCTACAATGAGCAGTTCTTC.

The chain couples TRBV4-3 to TRBJ2-1; D perhaps matches TRBD1 (5 bases). V dropped 0 bases and J dropped 8 bases, with 8 bases sitting between them. Germline V gene lookup returns CDR1 LGHNA and CDR2 YSLEER. CDR3 length: 13 residues. CDR3 protein: CASSQELGHEQFF. The CDR3 DNA reads as TGCGCCAGCAGCCAAGAATTGGGGCATGAGCAGTTCTTC.

The chain is built from TRBV29-1 and TRBJ2-3, with 15 bases identical to TRBD2. Germline-derived CDR1 and CDR2 are SQVTM and ANQGSEA. With V trimmed by 4 bases and J by 1 base, 3 bases remained unmatched. The CDR3 covers 16 residues. As DNA, the CDR3 is TGCAGCGTTGGGGGGACTAGCGGGAGGCGCACAGATACGCAGTATTTT. It encodes CSVGGTSGRRTDTQYF.

The J gene is TRBJ2-2, the V gene TRBV11-3; 8 bases fit TRBD2. Germline CDR1 is SGHNT and CDR2 is YENEEA. This CDR3 region has 16 residues. V shed 5 bases, J shed 0 bases, and the junction held 5 bases outside the gene matches. The CDR3 DNA sequence: TGTGCCAGCAGCCCTACTAGCGGATCGAACACCGGGGAGCTGTTTTTT. Protein: CASSPTSGSNTGELFF.

The chain recombines TRBV28 with TRBJ2-7, with 7 nucleotides matching TRBD1. Germline V lookup: CDR1 MDHEN, CDR2 SYDVKM. CDR3 length: 11 residues. The J segment lost 7 bases and the V segment lost 7 bases, leaving 4 bases of the junction unmatched. CDR3: CASIQGREQYF. CDR3 bases: TGTGCCAGCATACAGGGGCGGGAGCAGTACTTC.

This chain links TRBV11-2 with TRBJ2-5; TRBD1 is a possible D gene (5 bases). Germline V gene data show CDR1 as SGHAT and CDR2 as FQNNGV. CDR3 size: 15 residues. V dropped 1 base and J dropped 2 bases, with 11 bases sitting between them. CDR3 protein: CASSLVGRAQETQYF. The DNA of the CDR3 is TGTGCCAGCAGCTTAGTAGGCAGGGCACAAGAGACCCAGTACTTC.

This rearrangement joins TRBV5-1 to TRBJ2-5; 8 bases map to TRBD1. After removal of 0 bases from V and 3 bases from J, the junction contained 7 bases not matched to a gene. This CDR3 contains 16 residues. The germline CDR1 and CDR2 sequences are SGHRS and YFSETQ. CDR3 amino acids: CASSLVVGGQEETQYF. Here the CDR3 DNA reads TGCGCCAGCAGCTTGGTGGTAGGGGGACAGGAAGAGACCCAGTACTTC.

The chain employs TRBV11-2 and TRBJ1-1; TRBD1 matches at 8 bases. V trimming: 6 bases; J trimming: 7 bases; junction bases outside the gene matches: 7. CDR3 length equals 13 residues. CDR1 is SGHAT, CDR2 FQNNGV, per germline. The CDR3 region is CASRFGTGVEAFF. In nucleotides, the CDR3 is TGTGCCAGCAGGTTCGGGACAGGAGTTGAAGCTTTCTTT. The whole variable domain, remainder taken from reference TRBV11-2 and TRBJ1-1, is EAGVAQSPRYKIIEKRQSVAFWCNPISGHATLYWYQQILGQGPKLLIQFQNNGVVDDSQLPKDRFSAERLKGVDSTLKIQPAKLEDSAVYLCASRFGTGVEAFFGQGTRLTVV.

This chain uses TRBV4-1 with TRBJ1-5, with D possibly being TRBD1 (5 bases). V lost 0 bases, J lost 2 bases, and 8 bases lay in between. Germline lookup yields CDR1 MGHRA and CDR2 YSYEKL. The CDR3 loop spans 15 amino acids. The CDR3 DNA reads TGCGCCAGCAGCCAAGAAGGGGTCGGCAATCAGCCCCAGCATTTT. This translates into CASSQEGVGNQPQHF.

This clone was counted once. The chain recombines TRBV2 with TRBJ2-2, with D uncertain. Germline loops: CDR1 SNHLY, CDR2 FYNNEI. The CDR3 loop spans 13 amino acids. With 2 bases removed from V and 1 base from J, the gap between germline ends came to 2 bases. CDR3 protein: CASSEQNTGELFF. In DNA, the CDR3 is TGTGCCAGCAGTGAACAGAACACCGGGGAGCTGTTTTTT.

The chain has TRBV19 and TRBJ2-6; D is perhaps TRBD1 (5 bases). The CDR3 contains 15 residues. V was shortened by 7 bases and J by 4 bases, with 14 bases between the two germline ends. Germline assignment: CDR1 LNHDA and CDR2 SQIVND (reference sequence). The CDR3 protein is CASNPQGTGANVLTF. CDR3 DNA sequence: TGTGCCAGTAACCCTCAGGGCACCGGGGCCAACGTCCTGACTTTC.

This clone has just one count. This chain joins TRBV6-5 and TRBJ1-1, with D unresolved. V was pared by 8 bases and J by 6 bases, with 19 bases between. The CDR3 contains 14 residues. Germline CDR1 and CDR2: MNHEY and SVGAGI. In DNA, the CDR3 is TGTGCCAGCCGCGCCGGGATTTTAAACCCTGAAGCTTTCTTT. Its translation is CASRAGILNPEAFF.

This chain joins TRBV29-1 and TRBJ2-3, with TRBD1 matching over 10 bases. The germline gives CDR1 SQVTM, CDR2 ANQGSEA. V was clipped by 4 bases and J by 3 bases; unmatched bases: 7. The CDR3 is made up of 15 amino acids. The CDR3 coding sequence is TGCAGCGTTGCCCGGGACAGGGGATTGACAGATACGCAGTATTTT. The encoded protein is CSVARDRGLTDTQYF.

This clone showed up just a few times. This sequence joins TRBV10-3 and TRBJ2-7, with 11 bases aligning to TRBD1. Germline CDR1 ENHRY, CDR2 SYGVKD. The V segment lost 2 bases and the J segment 4 bases; nucleotides outside the gene matches: 16. CDR3 length: 19 residues. The CDR3 nucleotides read TGTGCCATCAGTGAGAGTGCTTCAGGGACAGGGGGTGACTCGTACGAGCAGTACTTC. It yields the protein CAISESASGTGGDSYEQYF.

The chain carries TRBV5-4 and TRBJ2-1; tentatively, D is TRBD1 (6 bases). CDR1 is SGHNT, CDR2 YYREEE, per germline (reference sequence). V lost 0 bases to trimming and J lost 9 bases, with 13 bases between them. This CDR3 spans 14 amino acids. This CDR3 is CASSLDQGSGEQFF. The CDR3 DNA reads TGTGCCAGCAGCTTGGATCAGGGGAGTGGTGAGCAGTTCTTC.

V gene TRBV6-1 combines with J gene TRBJ1-5; 9 nucleotides align to TRBD1. The CDR3 loop spans 14 amino acids. Trimming removed 6 bases from V and 6 bases from J; junction bases left unmatched: 6. Per the germline V gene, CDR1 is MNHNS and CDR2 is SASEGT. The CDR3 is CASRRDRAVQPQHF. CDR3 DNA: TGTGCCAGCAGAAGGGACAGGGCTGTTCAGCCCCAGCATTTT.

The genes are TRBV18 and TRBJ1-4; 8 bases agree with TRBD1. CDR3 size: 16 residues. V shed 4 bases, J shed 0 bases, and the junction held 4 bases outside the gene matches. CDR1 and CDR2 from the germline V gene are KGHSH and LQKENI. CDR3 sequence: CASSLGTGATNEKLFF. The DNA for the CDR3 is TGTGCCAGCTCACTGGGGACAGGTGCAACTAATGAAAAACTGTTTTTT.

This clone came up a few times. The genes are TRBV6-5 and TRBJ1-1; 7 bases align to TRBD1. Germline CDR1 reads MNHEY; CDR2 reads SVGAGI. The trim removed 5 bases at V and 9 bases at J, leaving 9 bases unmatched. The CDR3 sequence is 13 residues long. CDR3: CASSNLDRVQAFF. The CDR3 bases are TGTGCCAGCAGTAACCTCGACAGGGTACAAGCTTTCTTT.

CDR3 loop: CASSPTGGPTNEKLFF. DNA for the CDR3: TGCGCCAGCAGCCCGACAGGGGGCCCCACTAATGAAAAACTGTTTTTT. The chain links TRBV5-1 to TRBJ1-4, with TRBD1 matching over 10 bases. The germline gives CDR1 SGHRS, CDR2 YFSETQ. The CDR3 extends over 16 amino acids. With V trimmed by 4 bases and J by 2 bases, 5 bases remained unmatched.

The CDR3 is CASSFSATNEKLFF. CDR3 nucleotide sequence: TGTGCCAGCAGCTTTTCTGCAACTAATGAAAAACTGTTTTTT. This chain joins TRBV7-8 and TRBJ1-4; D gene unclear. With 3 bases removed from V and 0 bases from J, the gap between germline ends came to 5 bases. Germline V gene data show CDR1 as SGHVS and CDR2 as FQNEAQ. The CDR3 is made up of 14 amino acids.

This clone was recorded only once. The chain recombines TRBV6-1 with TRBJ1-5, with a possible D match to TRBD1 (6 bases). Looked up from germline, CDR1 is MNHNS and CDR2 is SASEGT. V shed 1 base and J shed 9 bases, with 13 bases lying between them. This CDR3 has 14 amino acids. Here the CDR3 reads CASSEGGRGSPQHF. The DNA of the CDR3 is TGTGCCAGCAGTGAAGGGGGGAGGGGGTCGCCCCAGCATTTT.

The chain carries TRBV7-2 and TRBJ1-1; D perhaps matches TRBD1 (5 bases). CDR1 and CDR2 from the germline V gene are SGHTA and FQGNSA. With 4 bases removed from V and 0 bases from J, the gap between germline ends came to 12 bases. This CDR3 is built from 15 residues. CDR3 protein: CASSSAGLMNTEAFF. CDR3 in DNA: TGTGCCAGCAGCTCTGCGGGGCTAATGAACACTGAAGCTTTCTTT.

The CDR3 reads CASSLRTDPQQPQHF. The CDR3 nucleotides are TGTGCCAGCTCTCTAAGGACAGACCCCCAACAGCCCCAGCATTTT. The chain recombines TRBV18 with TRBJ1-5; tentatively, D is TRBD1 (6 bases). Trimming took 6 bases from V and 7 from J, leaving 19 bases between them. The CDR3 spans 15 residues. Germline V gene lookup returns CDR1 KGHSH and CDR2 LQKENI.

The J gene is TRBJ1-4, the V gene TRBV18; 10 bases map to TRBD1. Germline V gives CDR1 KGHSH, CDR2 LQKENI. The length of the CDR3 is 15 residues. The junction had 1 base not matched to a gene; V was cut back by 1 base and J by 5 bases. CDR3 region: CASSPQGQGNEKLFF. CDR3 bases: TGTGCCAGCTCACCACAGGGACAGGGGAATGAAAAACTGTTTTTT.

This chain joins TRBV5-1 and TRBJ2-7; 8 bases match TRBD1. J lost 5 bases, V lost 4 bases, and 5 bases had no gene match. The CDR3 covers 13 residues. Germline-derived CDR1 and CDR2 are SGHRS and YFSETQ. The CDR3 spells CASSRTGMDEQYF. DNA for the CDR3: TGCGCCAGCAGCCGGACAGGGATGGACGAGCAGTACTTC.